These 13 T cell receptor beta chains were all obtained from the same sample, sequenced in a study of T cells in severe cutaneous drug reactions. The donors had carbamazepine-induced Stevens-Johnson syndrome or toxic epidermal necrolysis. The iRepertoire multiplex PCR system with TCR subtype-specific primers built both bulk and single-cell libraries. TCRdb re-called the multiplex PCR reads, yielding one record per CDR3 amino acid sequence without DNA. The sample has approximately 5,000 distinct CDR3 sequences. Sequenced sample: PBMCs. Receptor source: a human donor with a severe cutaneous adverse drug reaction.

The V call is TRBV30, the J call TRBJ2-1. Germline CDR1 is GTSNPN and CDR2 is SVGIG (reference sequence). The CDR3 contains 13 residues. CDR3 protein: CAWSVDNLYEQFF.

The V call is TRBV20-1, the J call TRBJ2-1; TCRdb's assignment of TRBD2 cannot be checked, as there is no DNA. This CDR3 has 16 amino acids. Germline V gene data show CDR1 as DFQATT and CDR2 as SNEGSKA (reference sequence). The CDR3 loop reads CSASGVLAGVGDEQFF.

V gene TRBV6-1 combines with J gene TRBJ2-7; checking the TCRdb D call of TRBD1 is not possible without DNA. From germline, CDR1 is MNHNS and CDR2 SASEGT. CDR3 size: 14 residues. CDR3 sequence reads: CASSRDRSSYERYF.

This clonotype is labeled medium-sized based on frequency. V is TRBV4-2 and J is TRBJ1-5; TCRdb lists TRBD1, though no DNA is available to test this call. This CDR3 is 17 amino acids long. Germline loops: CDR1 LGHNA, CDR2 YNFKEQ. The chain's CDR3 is CASSQDPDRGGSQPQHF.

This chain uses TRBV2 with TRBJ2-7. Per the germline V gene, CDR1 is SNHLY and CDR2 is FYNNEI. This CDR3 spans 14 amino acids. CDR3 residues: CASSATGGSYEQYF.

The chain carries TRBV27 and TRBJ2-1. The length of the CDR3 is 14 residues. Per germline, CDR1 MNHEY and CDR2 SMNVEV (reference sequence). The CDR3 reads CASSLFPVHNEQFF.

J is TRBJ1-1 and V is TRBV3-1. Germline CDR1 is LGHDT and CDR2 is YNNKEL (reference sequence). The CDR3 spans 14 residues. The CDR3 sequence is CASSQDVGSTEAFF.

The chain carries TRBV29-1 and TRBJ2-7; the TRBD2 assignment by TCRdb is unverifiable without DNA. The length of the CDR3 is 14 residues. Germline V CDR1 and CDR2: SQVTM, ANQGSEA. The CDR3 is CSVEVGGAGGEQYF.

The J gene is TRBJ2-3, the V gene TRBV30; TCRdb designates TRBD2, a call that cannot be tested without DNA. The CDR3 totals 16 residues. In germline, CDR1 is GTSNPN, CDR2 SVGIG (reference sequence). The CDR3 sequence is CAWSLGRGTSADTQYF.

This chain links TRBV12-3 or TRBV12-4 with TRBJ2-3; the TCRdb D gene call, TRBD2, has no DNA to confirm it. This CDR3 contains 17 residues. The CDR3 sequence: CASSYRADSGRRDTQYF.

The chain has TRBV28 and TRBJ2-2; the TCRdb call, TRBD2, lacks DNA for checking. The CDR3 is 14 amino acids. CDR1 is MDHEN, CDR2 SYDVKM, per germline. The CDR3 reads CASRLPSEARELFF.

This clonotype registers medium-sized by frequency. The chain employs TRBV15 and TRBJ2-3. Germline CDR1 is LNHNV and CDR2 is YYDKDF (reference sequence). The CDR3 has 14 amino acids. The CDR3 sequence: CATSREGSTDTQYF.

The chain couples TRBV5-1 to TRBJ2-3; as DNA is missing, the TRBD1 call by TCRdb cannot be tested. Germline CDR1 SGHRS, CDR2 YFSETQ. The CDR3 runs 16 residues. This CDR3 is CASSTGSEDPLDTQYF.